This TCR beta chain was retrieved from a study of neoadjuvant anti-PD-1 for oral cavity cancer. Study-level results: With three patients per group, TCR findings need larger cohorts.

This table comes from immunoSEQ multiplex PCR, and its TCRdb copy is limited to in-frame clones, with some not included. The data show about 80,000 clones, about 80% seen once. The patients had HPV-negative, locally advanced oral cavity squamous cell carcinoma. On this clone: Antigen: not known.

In germline, CDR1 is MNHEY, CDR2 SMNVEV (reference sequence). V was pared by 2 bases and J by 8 bases, with 16 bases between. The CDR3 consists of 15 residues. The receptor was derived from a person aged 35-79 years with oral cavity squamous cell carcinoma. The V and J genes are TRBV27 and TRBJ2-4, with D possibly TRBD2 on 5 matching bases. Sequenced material: PBMCs, taken before nivolumab (anti-PD-1) treatment. The CDR3 loop is CASSLAGNGVDIQYF. CDR3 sequence (DNA): TGTGCCAGCAGTTTAGCAGGTAACGGGGTCGACATTCAGTACTTC.